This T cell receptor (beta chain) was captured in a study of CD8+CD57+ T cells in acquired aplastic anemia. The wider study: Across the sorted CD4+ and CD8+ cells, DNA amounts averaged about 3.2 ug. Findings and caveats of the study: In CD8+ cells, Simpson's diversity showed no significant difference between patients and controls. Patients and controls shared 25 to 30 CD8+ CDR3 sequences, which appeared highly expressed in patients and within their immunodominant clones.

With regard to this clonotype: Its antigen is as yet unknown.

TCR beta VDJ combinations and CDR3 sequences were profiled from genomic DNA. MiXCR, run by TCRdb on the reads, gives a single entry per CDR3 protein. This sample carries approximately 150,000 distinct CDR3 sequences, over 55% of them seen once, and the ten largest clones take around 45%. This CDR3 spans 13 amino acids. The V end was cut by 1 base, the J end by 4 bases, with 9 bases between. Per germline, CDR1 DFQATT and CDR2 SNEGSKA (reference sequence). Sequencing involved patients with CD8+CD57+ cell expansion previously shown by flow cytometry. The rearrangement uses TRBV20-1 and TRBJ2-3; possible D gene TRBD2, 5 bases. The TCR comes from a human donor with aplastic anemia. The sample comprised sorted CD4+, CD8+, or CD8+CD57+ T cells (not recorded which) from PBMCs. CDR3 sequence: CSARGVGADTQYF. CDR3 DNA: TGCAGTGCTAGAGGAGTCGGGGCAGATACGCAGTATTTT.